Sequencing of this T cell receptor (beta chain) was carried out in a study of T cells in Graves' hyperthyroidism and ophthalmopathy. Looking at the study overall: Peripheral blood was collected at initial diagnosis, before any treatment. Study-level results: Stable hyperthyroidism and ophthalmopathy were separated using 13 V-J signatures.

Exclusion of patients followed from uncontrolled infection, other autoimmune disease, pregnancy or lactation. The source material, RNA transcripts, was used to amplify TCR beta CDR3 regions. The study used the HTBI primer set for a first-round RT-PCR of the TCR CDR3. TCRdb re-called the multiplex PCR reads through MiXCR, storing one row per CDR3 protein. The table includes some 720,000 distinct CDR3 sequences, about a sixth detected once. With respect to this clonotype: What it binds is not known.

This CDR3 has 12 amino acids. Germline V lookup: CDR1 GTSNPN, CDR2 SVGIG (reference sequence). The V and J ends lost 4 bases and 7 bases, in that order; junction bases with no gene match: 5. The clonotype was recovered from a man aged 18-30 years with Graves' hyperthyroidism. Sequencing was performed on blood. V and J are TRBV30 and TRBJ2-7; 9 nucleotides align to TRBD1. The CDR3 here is CAWNRGLGEQYF. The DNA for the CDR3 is TGTGCCTGGAACAGGGGGCTAGGGGAGCAGTACTTC.